A single sample is the source of the 9 T cell receptor beta chains below, sequenced in a study of blood T cells in healthy people across ages. Then a second PCR, running about 6 to 11 cycles, was carried out with a sample-barcoded 5' primer and a J-beta primer mix. TCRdb reprocessed the 5' RACE reads with MiXCR, giving one entry per CDR3 protein. The sample includes hundreds of thousands of distinct CDR3 sequences, 25% to 35% of them seen just once. The sequenced sample was blood. All receptors derive from a woman of 80 years or more in good health.

This clonotype was observed a few times. This rearrangement joins TRBV2 to TRBJ1-6, with D perhaps TRBD1 (5 bases). V was trimmed by 4 bases and J by 7 bases, leaving 14 bases between them. The CDR3 is 15 amino acids. The germline V gene has CDR1 SNHLY and CDR2 FYNNEI. CDR3 nucleotides: TGTGCCAGCAGTGCCCCGGGGACGGCAAATTCACCCCTCCACTTT. Protein product: CASSAPGTANSPLHF.

This clonotype was counted only a few times. This may be a read error, as it is one base from a much larger clone. The V gene is TRBV10-3, the J gene TRBJ2-7; the D is unclear. This CDR3 has 13 residues. CDR1 and CDR2 from the germline V gene are ENHRY and SYGVKD. The CDR3 loop is CAISQDGFYGQYF. The CDR3 bases are TGTGCCATCAGCCAAGACGGATTCTACGGGCAGTACTTC.

This clonotype was detected a few times. A much larger clonotype is one base distant, so this may be a read error. The chain employs TRBV20-1 and TRBJ2-7, with 9 bases matching TRBD2. The CDR3 contains 15 residues. The germline CDR1 and CDR2 sequences are DFQATT and SNEGSKA (reference sequence). Unmatched junction bases numbered 5, after V lost 0 bases and J lost 2 bases. The CDR3 DNA reads as TGCAGTGCTAGAGAGTGGGCGGGAGGGACCTACGAGCAGTACTTC. It specifies CSAREWAGGTYEQYF.

This chain joins TRBV5-1 and TRBJ1-4, with D tentatively TRBD1 (5 bases). Germline V gene sequence: CDR1 SGHRS, CDR2 YFSETQ. The length of the CDR3 is 14 residues. The V end was cut by 6 bases, the J end by 4 bases, with 13 bases between. CDR3 sequence reads: CASKRGLNNEKLFF. CDR3 DNA: TGCGCCAGCAAGCGGGGACTAAATAATGAAAAACTGTTTTTT.

There are many counts of this clonotype. This chain connects TRBV6-1 to TRBJ1-5; no clear D gene. V lost 2 bases to trimming and J lost 2 bases, with 10 bases between them. Germline CDR1 MNHNS, CDR2 SASEGT. The CDR3 runs to 15 residues. As DNA, the CDR3 is TGTGCCAGCAGTGAATACACAGCCCGCAATCAGCCCCAGCATTTT. Translation: CASSEYTARNQPQHF.

This clonotype was recorded at least ten times. The chain carries TRBV20-1 and TRBJ2-3, with no clear D. This CDR3 has 12 residues. Trimming took off 1 base at V and 10 bases at J, with 12 bases between the two ends. Germline V gene sequence: CDR1 DFQATT, CDR2 SNEGSKA (reference sequence). CDR3 sequence reads: CSARASTLSQYF. CDR3 DNA: TGCAGTGCTAGAGCTTCCACTTTGTCGCAGTATTTT.

This clonotype was counted many times. V gene TRBV15 combines with J gene TRBJ2-1, with D possibly called TRBD1 or TRBD2 (5 bases each). The CDR3 sequence is 14 residues long. Trimming stripped 5 bases from V and 12 bases from J, with 20 bases between. The germline V gene encodes CDR1 LNHNV and CDR2 YYDKDF (reference sequence). The CDR3 coding sequence is TGTGCCACCAGCGGAAAGCCTAGAGGGGCACCGCAGTTCTTC. As protein: CATSGKPRGAPQFF.

This clonotype showed up just once. V gene TRBV7-9 combines with J gene TRBJ2-6; D remains unclear. The CDR3 is 16 residues long. Germline assignment: CDR1 SEHNR and CDR2 FQNEAQ (reference sequence). V lost 4 bases and J lost 4, with 14 bases in between. The chain's CDR3 is CASSSGRPMGANVLTF. The DNA for the CDR3 is TGTGCCAGCAGCTCTGGACGCCCCATGGGGGCCAACGTCCTGACTTTC.

The sample holds many counts of this clonotype. The rearrangement joins TRBV7-2 to TRBJ1-5; unclear D gene. In germline, CDR1 is SGHTA, CDR2 FQGNSA. The V gene lost 5 bases and the J gene lost 7 bases, with 12 bases spanning the gap. The CDR3 is 13 amino acids. CDR3 amino acids: CASSLAPWQPQHF. The CDR3, as DNA: TGTGCCAGCAGCCTCGCCCCCTGGCAGCCCCAGCATTTT.